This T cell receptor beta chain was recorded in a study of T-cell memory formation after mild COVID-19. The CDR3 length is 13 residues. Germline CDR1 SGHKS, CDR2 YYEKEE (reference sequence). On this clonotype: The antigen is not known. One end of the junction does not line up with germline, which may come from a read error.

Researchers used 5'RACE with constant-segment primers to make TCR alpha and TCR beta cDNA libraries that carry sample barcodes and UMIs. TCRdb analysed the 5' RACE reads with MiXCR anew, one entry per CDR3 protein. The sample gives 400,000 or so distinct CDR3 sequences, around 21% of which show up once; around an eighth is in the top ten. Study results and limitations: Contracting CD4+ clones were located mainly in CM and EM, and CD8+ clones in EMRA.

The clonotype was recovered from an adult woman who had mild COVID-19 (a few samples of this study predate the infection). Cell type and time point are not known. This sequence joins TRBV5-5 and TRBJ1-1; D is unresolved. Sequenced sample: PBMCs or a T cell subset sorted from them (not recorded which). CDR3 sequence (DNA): TGTGCCGGCAGCTTGGTAGGGAACACTGAAGCTTTCTTT. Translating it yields CAGSLVGNTEAFF.